This is a list of T cell receptor beta chains from one sample in a study of cytomegalovirus exposure and HLA in healthy donors. Libraries were prepared by immunoSEQ multiplex PCR; TCRdb keeps only in-frame clonotypes and omits some of them. The sample has around 110,000 clones, around 79% seen once. Sample: PBMCs. These receptors all stem from a man in his fifties or sixties in good health and CMV-seronegative. The CDR3 runs from the conserved cysteine through the conserved F or W. Clone size is shown for a subset of rows, as once, few, many or a class of expanded clone.

J	length	size	V	CDR3
TRBJ1-1	17	-	TRBV19	CASSIRRGLGGRTEDFF
TRBJ1-6	16	-	TRBV5-1	CASSLDLAGGNSPLHF
TRBJ2-2	16	once	TRBV4-2	CASSRVGQGGAGELFF
TRBJ1-2	13	-	TRBV6-5	CASRPDRAYGYTF
TRBJ2-7	14	-	TRBV7-2	CASSRSGGAYEQYF
TRBJ1-3	14	-	TRBV7-2	CASSQDRAGNTIYF
TRBJ2-2	22	once	TRBV9	CARGSHKVELGRGQGGTGELFF
TRBJ2-1	13	few	TRBV7-7	CASSPGTAGEQFF
TRBJ2-1	12	few	TRBV6-6	CASSQGLYEQFF
TRBJ1-2	13	-	TRBV29-1	CSVPRARSMGYTF
TRBJ2-3	14	-	TRBV7-9	CASSLGGGYLAQYF
TRBJ1-1	13	-	TRBV28	CASSPVWDRGAFF
TRBJ2-5	15	-	TRBV9	CASSPTRGGQETQYF
TRBJ1-5	13	-	TRBV19	CASNVQVNQPQHF
TRBJ1-2	15	few	TRBV6-5	CASSYSRRSEAGYTF
TRBJ2-1	16	-	TRBV15	CATSGLAESSYNEQFF
TRBJ1-1	16	-	TRBV5-4	CASSLYKGQVNTEAFF
TRBJ2-7	15	-	TRBV11-1	CASSFSGGTRREQYF
TRBJ2-1	14	-	TRBV5-4	CASSLVAEYNEQFF
TRBJ2-5	16	once	TRBV12-5	CASGLGQRPEIGTQYF
TRBJ1-1	15	-	TRBV18	CASSLFGAGNTEAFF
TRBJ1-5	16	once	TRBV7-8	CASSPRGGESNQPQHF
TRBJ1-1	16	-	TRBV7-8	CASSLPYQGADTEAFF
TRBJ1-1	12	-	TRBV10-1	CVQAGEGLGAFF
TRBJ1-1	20	-	TRBV13	CASSFFKGGTGGPKRTEAFF
TRBJ1-1	14	-	TRBV25-1	CASRRDRANTEAFF
TRBJ1-6	16	-	TRBV11-2	CASSSSKQGLYSPLHF
TRBJ2-2	14	-	TRBV11-1	CASSLPGRNGELFF
TRBJ2-7	13	-	TRBV7-2	CASSLAQTREQYF
TRBJ2-5	15	-	TRBV4-2	CASSQDWSYQETQYF
TRBJ2-4	14	-	TRBV11-3	CASSISGAKNIQYF
TRBJ2-2	14	-	TRBV19	CASRDTGNTGELFF
TRBJ2-2	14	-	TRBV6-4	CASSDAGGPGELFF
TRBJ1-5	15	-	TRBV7-8	CASSTEGQLNQPQHF
TRBJ2-1	12	-	TRBV9	CASSGQSNEQFF
TRBJ2-2	16	-	TRBV18	CASSLTGQGNTGELFF
TRBJ1-1	14	-	TRBV19	CASSMGDTYTEAFF
TRBJ2-1	15	-	TRBV9	CASSFRLAGENEQFF
TRBJ1-2	15	-	TRBV30	CAWSVTGQSTYGYTF
TRBJ1-1	13	-	TRBV7-2	CASTGTGWTEAFF
TRBJ2-2	14	-	TRBV9	CASSVASNTGELFF
TRBJ2-7	14	few	TRBV18	CASSPADRAHEQYF
TRBJ2-5	16	-	TRBV4-2	CASSQVSFEGGETQYF
TRBJ2-7	13	-	TRBV7-6	CASSVDRGGEQYF
TRBJ1-1	13	-	TRBV6-5	CASTWTGDTEAFF
TRBJ2-7	15	once	TRBV10-3	CAISERTGTLYEQYF
TRBJ1-1	15	-	TRBV5-1	CASSLVPTLNTEAFF
TRBJ2-2	19	-	TRBV19	CASSKDGLWQGANTGELFF
TRBJ1-3	15	-	TRBV28	CASRSTGAGGNTIYF
TRBJ1-1	13	-	TRBV4-2	CASLRDMNTEAFF
TRBJ1-6	15	-	TRBV5-5	CASSSTGGINSPLHF
TRBJ2-7	17	-	TRBV5-6	CASSFLLAGGFSYEQYF
TRBJ1-2	18	-	TRBV7-2	CASSPEGPGLATNYGYTF
TRBJ2-1	16	-	TRBV7-3	CASSFGLAGNHNEQFF
TRBJ1-5	15	once	TRBV5-6	CASSLGQGVNRPQHF
TRBJ2-2	14	-	TRBV7-2	CASSLGRNAGELFF
TRBJ1-2	10	-	TRBV6-6	CASGFGAGTF